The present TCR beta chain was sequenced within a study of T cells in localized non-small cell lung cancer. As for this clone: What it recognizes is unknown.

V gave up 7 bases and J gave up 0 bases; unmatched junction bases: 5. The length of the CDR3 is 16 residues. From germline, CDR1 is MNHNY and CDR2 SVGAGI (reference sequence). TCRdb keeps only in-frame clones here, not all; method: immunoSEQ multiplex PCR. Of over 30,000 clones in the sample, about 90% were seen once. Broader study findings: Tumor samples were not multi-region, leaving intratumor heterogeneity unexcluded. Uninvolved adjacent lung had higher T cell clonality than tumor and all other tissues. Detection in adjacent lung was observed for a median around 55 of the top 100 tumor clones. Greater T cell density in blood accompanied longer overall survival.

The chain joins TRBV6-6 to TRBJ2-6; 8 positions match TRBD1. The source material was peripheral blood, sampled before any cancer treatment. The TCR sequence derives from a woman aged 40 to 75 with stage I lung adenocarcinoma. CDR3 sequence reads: CASKQGARSGANVLTF. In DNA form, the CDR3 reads TGTGCCAGCAAGCAGGGGGCACGCTCTGGGGCCAACGTCCTGACTTTC.